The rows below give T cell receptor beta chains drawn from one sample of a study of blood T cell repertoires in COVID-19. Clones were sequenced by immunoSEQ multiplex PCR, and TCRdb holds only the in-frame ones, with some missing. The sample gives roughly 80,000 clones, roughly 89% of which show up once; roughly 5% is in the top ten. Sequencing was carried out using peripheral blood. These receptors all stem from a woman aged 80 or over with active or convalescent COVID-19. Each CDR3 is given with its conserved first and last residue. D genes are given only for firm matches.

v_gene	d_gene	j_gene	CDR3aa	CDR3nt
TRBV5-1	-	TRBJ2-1	CASSPGQGSIDEQFF	TGCGCCAGCAGCCCGGGGCAGGGGTCGATCGATGAGCAGTTCTTC
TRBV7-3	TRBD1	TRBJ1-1	CASSLMGQMNTEAFF	TGTGCCAGCAGCTTAATGGGACAGATGAACACTGAAGCTTTCTTT
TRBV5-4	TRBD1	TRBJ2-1	CASSLVGGYRVSENEQFF	TGTGCCAGCAGCTTGGTAGGGGGCTACAGGGTTTCGGAGAATGAGCAGTTCTTC
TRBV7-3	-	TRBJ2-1	CASSAGGGSSNEQFF	TGTGCCAGCAGCGCAGGGGGCGGGAGTTCCAATGAGCAGTTCTTC
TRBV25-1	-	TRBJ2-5	CASNFGASETQYF	TGTGCCAGCAACTTTGGAGCCTCGGAGACCCAGTACTTC
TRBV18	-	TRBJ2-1	CASSTRGSGSYNEQFF	TGTGCCAGCTCCACTCGGGGTAGTGGCTCCTACAATGAGCAGTTCTTC
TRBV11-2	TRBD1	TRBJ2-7	CASSLATGGMYEQYF	TGTGCCAGCAGCTTAGCGACAGGGGGCATGTACGAGCAGTACTTC
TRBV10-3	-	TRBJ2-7	CAISGGGYEQYF	TGTGCCATCAGTGGCGGCGGCTACGAGCAGTACTTC
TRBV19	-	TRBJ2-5	CASSRVPQETQYF	TGTGCCAGTAGTAGAGTCCCACAAGAGACCCAGTACTTC
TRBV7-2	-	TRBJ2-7	CASSRPRGYEQYF	TGTGCCAGCAGCCGCCCGCGGGGCTACGAGCAGTACTTC
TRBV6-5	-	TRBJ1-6	CASSYGGTRGGKLHF	TGTGCCAGCAGTTACGGAGGGACCCGCGGGGGAAAACTCCACTTT
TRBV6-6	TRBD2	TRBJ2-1	CASSPVRGQYSGSSYNEQFF	TGTGCCAGCAGCCCCGTGCGGGGGCAATATAGCGGGAGCTCCTACAATGAGCAGTTCTTC
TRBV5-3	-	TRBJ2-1	CAREEGIRVPYNEQFF	TGTGCCAGAGAGGAGGGGATCAGGGTCCCCTACAATGAGCAGTTCTTC
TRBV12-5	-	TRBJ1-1	CASGDARDTEAFF	TGTGCTAGTGGTGATGCCCGGGACACTGAAGCTTTCTTT
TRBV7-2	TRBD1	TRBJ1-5	CASSRLGDRVAQHF	TGTGCCAGCAGCCGTCTAGGCGACAGGGTCGCCCAGCATTTT
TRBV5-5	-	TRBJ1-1	CASSLWEGTEAFF	TGTGCCAGCAGCTTATGGGAGGGCACTGAAGCTTTCTTT
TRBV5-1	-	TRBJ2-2	CASSANTNTGELFF	TGCGCCAGCAGCGCGAATACGAACACCGGGGAGCTGTTTTTT
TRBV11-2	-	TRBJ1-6	CASSLGVGQINSPLHF	TGTGCCAGCAGCTTAGGAGTAGGACAGATTAATTCACCCCTCCACTTT
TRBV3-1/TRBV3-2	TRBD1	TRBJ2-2	CASSRDSTGELFF	TGTGCCAGCAGCCGGGACAGCACCGGGGAGCTGTTTTTT
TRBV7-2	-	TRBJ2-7	CASSLGELGEQYF	TGTGCCAGCAGCCTAGGCGAGCTTGGCGAGCAGTACTTC
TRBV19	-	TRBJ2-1	CASSLQPSYNEQFF	TGTGCCAGTAGTCTACAGCCTTCATACAATGAGCAGTTCTTC
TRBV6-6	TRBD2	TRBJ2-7	CASSGAREGGSREQYF	TGTGCCAGCAGTGGCGCGCGGGAGGGTGGATCTCGCGAGCAGTACTTC
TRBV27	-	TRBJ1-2	CASSLGRGGAYGYTF	TGTGCCAGCAGTTTAGGACGGGGGGGCGCCTATGGCTACACCTTC
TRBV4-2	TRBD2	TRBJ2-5	CASSHGAMRGGEETQYF	TGTGCCAGCAGCCACGGGGCTATGCGGGGGGGCGAAGAGACCCAGTACTTC
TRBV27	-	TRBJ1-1	CATRGAGLVTEAFF	TGTGCCACCCGGGGGGCAGGGTTGGTCACTGAAGCTTTCTTT
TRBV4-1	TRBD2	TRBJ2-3	CASSQAYRGVADTQYF	TGCGCCAGCAGCCAAGCTTACCGGGGGGTCGCAGATACGCAGTATTTT
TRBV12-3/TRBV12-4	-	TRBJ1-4	CASSLSGVEKLFF	TGTGCCAGCAGTTTGTCAGGGGTTGAAAAACTGTTTTTT
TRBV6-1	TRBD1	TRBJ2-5	CASSEDRTGGGIQETQYF	TGTGCCAGCAGTGAAGACCGTACAGGGGGCGGAATCCAAGAGACCCAGTACTTC
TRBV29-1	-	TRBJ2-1	CSVGSPDSHNEQFF	TGCAGCGTTGGGTCCCCGGACAGTCACAATGAGCAGTTCTTC
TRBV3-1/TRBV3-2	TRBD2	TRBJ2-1	CASSARIAGAISSYNEQFF	TGTGCCAGCAGCGCTAGGATAGCGGGAGCCATTAGCTCCTACAATGAGCAGTTCTTC
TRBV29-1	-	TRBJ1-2	CSVVRFNYGYTF	TGCAGCGTTGTCAGGTTTAACTATGGCTACACCTTC
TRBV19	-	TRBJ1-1	CATSDSPNTEAFF	TGTGCCACTTCGGACAGCCCGAACACTGAAGCTTTCTTT
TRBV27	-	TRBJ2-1	CATGRGGNEQFF	TGTGCCACCGGTAGAGGCGGGAATGAGCAGTTCTTC